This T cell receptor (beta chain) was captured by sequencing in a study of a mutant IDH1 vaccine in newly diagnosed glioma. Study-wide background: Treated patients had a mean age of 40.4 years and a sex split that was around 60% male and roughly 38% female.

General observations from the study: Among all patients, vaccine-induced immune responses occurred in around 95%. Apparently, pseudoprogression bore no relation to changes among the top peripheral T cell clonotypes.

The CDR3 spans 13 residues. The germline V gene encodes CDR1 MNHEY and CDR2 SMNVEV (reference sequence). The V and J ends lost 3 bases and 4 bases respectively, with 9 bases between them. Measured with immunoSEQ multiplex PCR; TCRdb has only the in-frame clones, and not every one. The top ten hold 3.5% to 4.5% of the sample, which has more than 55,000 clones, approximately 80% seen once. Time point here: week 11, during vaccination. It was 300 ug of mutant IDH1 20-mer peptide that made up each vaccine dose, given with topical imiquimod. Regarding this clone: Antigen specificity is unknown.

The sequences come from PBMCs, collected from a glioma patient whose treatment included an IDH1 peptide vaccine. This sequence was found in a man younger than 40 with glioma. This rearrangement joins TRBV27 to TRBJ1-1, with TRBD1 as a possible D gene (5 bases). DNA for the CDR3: TGTGCCAGCAGTTTGTCAGGGAGCACTGAAGCTTTCTTT. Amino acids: CASSLSGSTEAFF.